This TCR beta chain was identified during a study of T cell repertoires in cytomegalovirus infection. In the study overall: From public TCR beta signatures came an indication of both CMV infection and matching HLA type. General observations from the study: Ex vivo, HLA-C-restricted CMV-specific TCR beta clonotypes prevailed over the rest of the response. Carriage of CMV together with the relevant HLA was identifiable through cumulative public TCR beta family frequency.

This clonotype was found many times. No antigen is known for it. TCRdb processed the reads anew with MiXCR; each CDR3 protein has one entry. The table shows under 200,000 distinct CDR3 sequences, with 8.5% to 10% occurring only once. The germline V gene encodes CDR1 SQVTM and CDR2 ANQGSEA. V gave up 3 bases and J gave up 6 bases; unmatched junction bases: 11. This CDR3 spans 15 amino acids. The sample comprised PBMCs. J is TRBJ2-1 and V is TRBV29-1, with TRBD2 matching 7 bases. This sequence originates from a human donor in good health (CMV status not recorded). Some clones in this sample may be carry-over from other donors' samples. This CDR3 is CSVEGLAVRGNEQFF. CDR3 DNA: TGCAGCGTTGAGGGCCTAGCGGTACGGGGCAATGAGCAGTTCTTC.